A selection of T cell receptor beta chains follows, all from one sample in a study of T cells in Graves' hyperthyroidism and ophthalmopathy. TCRdb reprocessed the multiplex PCR reads with MiXCR, giving one entry per CDR3 protein. The table has about 330,000 distinct CDR3 sequences, approximately 15% seen once; the top ten hold approximately 35%. Source material: blood. These receptors all come from a middle-aged woman with Graves' ophthalmopathy. Each CDR3 is given with its conserved first and last residue. Fields, in order: D gene, clone size, V gene, J gene, CDR3 protein, CDR3 DNA. A D gene is named only where the DNA matches it firmly. Only part of the rows carry a size: once, few, many, or a class if the clone is expanded.

>TRBD2|many|TRBV28|TRBJ2-5
CASSLASGGSQGTQYF
TGTGCCAGCAGTTTAGCTAGCGGGGGGTCCCAGGGGACCCAGTACTTC
>TRBD1|many|TRBV20-1|TRBJ1-1
CSARDRETEAFF
TGCAGTGCAAGGGACAGGGAGACTGAAGCTTTCTTT
>-|many|TRBV5-6|TRBJ1-2
CASSPTTTYGYTF
TGTGCCAGCAGCCCAACAACTACCTATGGCTACACCTTC
>-|-|TRBV2|TRBJ2-1
CASSEAPGQSGVGQFF
TGTGCCAGCAGTGAAGCTCCGGGACAGAGCGGGGTGGGGCAGTTCTTC
>TRBD1|many|TRBV10-3|TRBJ2-5
CAISSGTGKETQYF
TGTGCCATCAGCTCCGGGACAGGGAAAGAGACCCAGTACTTC
>-|many|TRBV29-1|TRBJ2-7
CSVDWQCPEYEQYF
TGCAGCGTTGATTGGCAGTGTCCAGAGTACGAGCAGTACTTC
>TRBD1|few|TRBV20-1|TRBJ1-5
CSARGLRQGPNQPQHF
TGCAGTGCTAGAGGGCTCAGACAGGGCCCAAATCAGCCCCAGCATTTT
>-|many|TRBV2|TRBJ1-1
CASSAGWGTEAFF
TGTGCCAGCAGTGCAGGGTGGGGCACTGAAGCTTTCTTT
>TRBD2|many|TRBV2|TRBJ2-1
CASSELAGESNEQFF
TGTGCCAGCAGTGAATTAGCGGGAGAAAGCAATGAGCAGTTCTTC
>-|many|TRBV7-9|TRBJ1-2
CASSLSDYGYTF
TGTGCCAGCAGCTTGAGCGACTATGGCTACACCTTC
>TRBD1|-|TRBV30|TRBJ1-1
CAWSAPGQGALMNTEAFF
TGTGCCTGGAGTGCACCGGGACAGGGGGCCCTCATGAACACTGAAGCTTTCTTT
>-|many|TRBV4-1|TRBJ2-1
CASSQRQVNEQFF
TGCGCCAGCAGCCAACGACAGGTCAATGAGCAGTTCTTC
>TRBD2|many|TRBV13|TRBJ2-1
CASSLGREGPNEQFF
TGTGCCAGCAGCTTGGGGCGGGAGGGCCCCAATGAGCAGTTCTTC
>-|many|TRBV28|TRBJ1-5
CASLHFRAGNQPQHF
TGTGCCAGCCTTCACTTTAGGGCGGGCAATCAGCCCCAGCATTTT
>-|many|TRBV5-1|TRBJ2-1
CASSLVTGPGEQFF
TGCGCCAGCAGCTTGGTCACAGGCCCTGGTGAGCAGTTCTTC
>-|many|TRBV4-1|TRBJ2-5
CASSRDGTMQTQYF
TGCGCCAGCAGCCGGGATGGGACCATGCAGACCCAGTACTTC
>-|many|TRBV7-8|TRBJ2-5
CASSLAYRGEETQYF
TGTGCCAGCAGCTTAGCGTACCGTGGTGAAGAGACCCAGTACTTC
>-|-|TRBV20-1|TRBJ2-3
CSARDGSDTQYF
TGCAGTGCTAGAGACGGAAGTGATACGCAGTATTTT